Listed here is a single T cell receptor beta chain. Its antigen is currently unknown. It was via CD45RO/CCR7/CD25/CD127/CD95/CD27 that CD4+ naive, central memory, regulatory and stem cell-like memory cells were sorted. The data were obtained in a study of beta chain features in type 1 diabetes. Study details: Healthy donors, compared against patients, showed similar age, gender and cell yields. Whole-study findings and limits: Within patients, naive, central memory and Treg TCRB repertoires seemed more similar than within healthy donors. There was a moderate but significant shortening of TCRB CDR3s in all four CD4+ subsets of Type 1 diabetes patients.

Trimming shortened V by 4 bases and J by 5 bases, and 10 bases separated the two germline ends. The CDR3 is 12 amino acids. CDR1 is SGHNT, CDR2 YYREEE, per germline (reference sequence). Investigators reverse transcribed all isolated RNA, so they sequenced expressed TCRB transcripts. Some clones are missing from TCRdb's copy, which holds only in-frame ones; the method was immunoSEQ multiplex PCR. The sample carries some 350,000 clones, over 8.5% recorded once. Sequenced input: central memory CD4+ T cells from blood. This receptor was obtained from a man under 40 with type 1 diabetes. The chain combines TRBV5-4 with TRBJ2-7; maybe TRBD1 (5 bases). The CDR3 DNA sequence: TGTGCCAGCAGCCCTCAGGGCAACGAGCAGTACTTC. Protein: CASSPQGNEQYF.